The 6 T cell receptor beta chains listed next were all sequenced from one sample in a study of cytomegalovirus exposure and HLA in healthy donors. Amplification used 60 Vbeta primers and 13 Jbeta primers. Sequencing used immunoSEQ multiplex PCR; TCRdb keeps in-frame clones, though not all of them. The sample lists under 150,000 clones; around four fifths were seen once. Source material: PBMCs. The receptors stem from a man under 40 in good health and CMV-seronegative.

This rearrangement joins TRBV7-2 to TRBJ2-7, with a weak D call TRBD1 (5 bases). CDR1 and CDR2 from the germline V gene are SGHTA and FQGNSA. There are 14 residues in the CDR3. V lost 4 bases and J 6 bases, leaving 16 bases between the germline ends. The CDR3 coding sequence is TGTGCCAGCAGCTCCGCTCAGATGGGGCTCGAGCAGTACTTC. It codes for CASSSAQMGLEQYF.

A word on this clone: The junction does not match germline at one end; this may be a read error. The V call is TRBV28, the J call TRBJ2-6, with D possibly TRBD2 on 8 matching bases. Germline V gene lookup returns CDR1 MDHEN and CDR2 SYDVKM. The CDR3 runs to 17 residues. CDR3 amino acids: CASSLREGARGANVLPF. The CDR3 DNA is TGTGCCAGCAGTTTGAGAGAGGGGGCGCGGGGGGCCAACGTCCTGCCTTTC. Supplemented by reference TRBV28 and TRBJ2-6, the full variable domain reads DVKVTQSSRYLVKRTGEKVFLECVQDMDHENMFWYRQDPGLGLRLIYFSYDVKMKEKGDIPEGYSVSREKKERFSLILESASTNQTSMYLCASSLREGARGANVLPFGAGSRLTVL.

This clone was found a few times. The chain uses TRBV7-9 and TRBJ1-4; D gene uncertain. Germline CDR1 reads SEHNR; CDR2 reads FQNEAQ (reference sequence). Trimming took off 3 bases at V and 4 bases at J, with 6 bases between the two ends. CDR3 length equals 13 residues. Written as DNA, the CDR3 is TGTGCCAGCAGCTTCGGCGGTAATGAAAAACTGTTTTTT. Amino acid sequence: CASSFGGNEKLFF.

J is TRBJ1-1 and V is TRBV7-8, with D tentatively TRBD1 (6 bases). V lost 5 bases, J lost 3 bases, and 13 bases lay in between. CDR3 size: 14 residues. From germline, CDR1 is SGHVS and CDR2 FQNEAQ. The CDR3: CASSQDSGDTEAFF. As DNA, the CDR3 is TGTGCCAGCAGCCAAGATTCAGGGGACACTGAAGCTTTCTTT. Supplemented by reference TRBV7-8 and TRBJ1-1, the full variable domain reads GAGVSQSPRYKVAKRGQDVALRCDPISGHVSLFWYQQALGQGPEFLTYFQNEAQLDKSGLPSDRFFAERPEGSVSTLKIQRTQQEDSAVYLCASSQDSGDTEAFFGQGTRLTVV.

V usage is TRBV29-1 and J usage is TRBJ2-7, with 8 bases matching TRBD2. The ends lost 1 base at V and 1 base at J; junction bases unmatched: 6. Germline V gene lookup returns CDR1 SQVTM and CDR2 ANQGSEA. CDR3 length equals 15 residues. CDR3 region: CSVEVSLAESYEQYF. The CDR3 region has the DNA TGCAGCGTTGAAGTGTCACTAGCGGAATCCTACGAGCAGTACTTC.

The rearrangement links TRBV5-6 to TRBJ2-1, with 7 bases aligning to TRBD2. The CDR3 is 14 residues long. With 3 bases clipped from V and 7 bases from J, the junction kept 7 bases outside the gene matches. In germline, CDR1 is SGHDT, CDR2 YYEEEE. The CDR3 protein is CASSSGLVMNEQFF. CDR3 nucleotides: TGTGCCAGCAGCTCAGGACTAGTCATGAATGAGCAGTTCTTC.